This is a list of T cell receptor beta chains from one sample in a study of blood T cell repertoires in COVID-19. TCRdb's copy holds only in-frame clones and misses some; the assay was immunoSEQ multiplex PCR. The table has under 300,000 clones, roughly 88% seen once. The source material was PBMCs or T cells enriched from blood (not recorded which). Receptors were obtained from a woman aged 40 to 55 with acute COVID-19. Both conserved end residues are part of each CDR3. Fields, in order: CDR3 protein, CDR3 DNA, J gene, D gene, CDR3 length, V gene, clone size. A D gene is named only where the DNA matches it firmly. The size of a clone is reported for some rows only, either as once, few or many, or as a class for expanded clones.

CDR3: CAWRLFGGSNSPLHF
DNA: TGTGCCTGGAGACTTTTCGGCGGTTCCAATTCACCCCTCCACTTT
J: TRBJ1-6
D: NA
length: 15
V: TRBV30
size: NA

CDR3: CASSLMAGEGNEQFF
DNA: TGTGCCAGCAGCTTAATGGCGGGAGAGGGCAATGAGCAGTTCTTC
J: TRBJ2-1
D: TRBD2
length: 15
V: TRBV7-2
size: NA

CDR3: CASSLSPGQGLENYGYTF
DNA: TGTGCCAGCAGCCTGTCCCCCGGACAGGGCTTAGAGAACTATGGCTACACCTTC
J: TRBJ1-2
D: TRBD1
length: 18
V: TRBV5-6
size: NA

CDR3: CAWSVLSGGDEKLFF
DNA: TGTGCCTGGAGTGTACTATCAGGGGGCGACGAAAAACTGTTTTTT
J: TRBJ1-4
D: TRBD1
length: 15
V: TRBV30
size: once

CDR3: CASAEGAPGYEQYF
DNA: TGTGCTAGTGCCGAGGGGGCTCCAGGTTACGAGCAGTACTTC
J: TRBJ2-7
D: TRBD1
length: 14
V: TRBV12-5
size: NA

CDR3: CASSSWLAGEGNEQFF
DNA: TGCGCCAGCAGCTCCTGGCTAGCGGGAGAGGGCAATGAGCAGTTCTTC
J: TRBJ2-1
D: TRBD2
length: 16
V: TRBV5-1
size: NA

CDR3: CASSQVVQGPQLGAFF
DNA: TGCGCCAGCAGCCAAGTTGTGCAGGGGCCCCAACTTGGGGCTTTCTTT
J: TRBJ1-1
D: NA
length: 16
V: TRBV4-1
size: NA

CDR3: CASSTGQNYGYTF
DNA: TGCGCCAGCAGCACCGGACAGAACTATGGCTACACCTTC
J: TRBJ1-2
D: NA
length: 13
V: TRBV5-1
size: NA

CDR3: CASSLAVNTEAFF
DNA: TGTGCCAGCAGCTTGGCAGTGAACACTGAAGCTTTCTTT
J: TRBJ1-1
D: NA
length: 13
V: TRBV5-4
size: NA

CDR3: CASSQDWPVQSYEQYF
DNA: TGCGCCAGCAGCCAAGATTGGCCAGTTCAAAGCTACGAGCAGTACTTC
J: TRBJ2-7
D: NA
length: 16
V: TRBV4-3
size: once

CDR3: CAISDRGSVPDTQYF
DNA: TGTGCCATCAGTGATCGCGGGAGTGTGCCAGATACGCAGTATTTT
J: TRBJ2-3
D: TRBD2
length: 15
V: TRBV10-3
size: NA

CDR3: CASSESTELTDTQYF
DNA: TGCGCCAGCAGTGAGTCGACAGAACTCACAGATACGCAGTATTTT
J: TRBJ2-3
D: NA
length: 15
V: TRBV10-2
size: once

CDR3: CASSLTSGVGETQYF
DNA: TGTGCCAGCAGCCTTACTAGCGGGGTGGGGGAGACCCAGTACTTC
J: TRBJ2-5
D: TRBD2
length: 15
V: TRBV11-3
size: NA

CDR3: CASSFDQVNTEAFF
DNA: TGTGCCAGCAGTTTCGACCAGGTGAACACTGAAGCTTTCTTT
J: TRBJ1-1
D: NA
length: 14
V: TRBV6-5
size: NA

CDR3: CASRKGLAGQSGELFF
DNA: TGTGCCAGCAGAAAGGGACTAGCGGGGCAAAGCGGGGAGCTGTTTTTT
J: TRBJ2-2
D: TRBD2
length: 16
V: TRBV7-2
size: NA

CDR3: CASSLAQGPANTGELFF
DNA: TGCGCCAGCAGCTTGGCCCAGGGGCCCGCGAACACCGGGGAGCTGTTTTTT
J: TRBJ2-2
D: NA
length: 17
V: TRBV5-1
size: NA

CDR3: CASSLAPNTEAFF
DNA: TGTGCCAGCAGCTTAGCCCCTAACACTGAAGCTTTCTTT
J: TRBJ1-1
D: NA
length: 13
V: TRBV7-2
size: NA

CDR3: CSARFLYEQYF
DNA: TGCAGTGCTCGTTTTCTCTACGAGCAGTACTTC
J: TRBJ2-7
D: NA
length: 11
V: TRBV20-1
size: NA

CDR3: CASSSGQNTGELFF
DNA: TGTGCCAGCAGTTCAGGACAGAACACCGGGGAGCTGTTTTTT
J: TRBJ2-2
D: NA
length: 14
V: TRBV7-2
size: NA

CDR3: CSARKGMGLGNTEAFF
DNA: TGCAGCGCCAGAAAGGGGATGGGGCTCGGGAACACTGAAGCTTTCTTT
J: TRBJ1-1
D: NA
length: 16
V: TRBV29-1
size: NA

CDR3: CASSPAVQANYGYTF
DNA: TGTGCCAGCAGCCCCGCCGTACAGGCAAACTATGGCTACACCTTC
J: TRBJ1-2
D: NA
length: 15
V: TRBV7-6
size: NA